The clone carrying this T cell receptor beta chain was detected only a few times. This specimen comes from a study of T cells in Graves' hyperthyroidism and ophthalmopathy. Study-level information: Specimen type is peripheral blood, collected at initial diagnosis prior to any treatment.

Graves' hyperthyroidism qualified as stable when ophthalmopathy did not progress within 18 months. Patients showing uncontrolled infection, other autoimmune disease, pregnancy or lactation were ineligible. Clinical symptoms, serum thyroxine and TRAb, thyroid ultrasound and orbital computed tomography were used for the diagnoses. Researchers took RNA transcripts and amplified the TCR beta CDR3 regions from them. TCR CDR3 regions were first amplified by RT-PCR with HTBI primers. TCRdb itself ran the multiplex PCR reads through MiXCR, one entry per CDR3 protein. In the table there are 750,000 to 950,000 distinct CDR3 sequences, roughly 40% of which are singletons. V lost 5 bases and J lost 5, with 13 bases in between. This CDR3 is 14 amino acids long.

The chain links TRBV12-3 or TRBV12-4 to TRBJ1-5, with D perhaps matching TRBD1 (5 bases). Sequenced: blood. The receptor comes from a man in his late teens or twenties with Graves' hyperthyroidism. The CDR3 region is CASSQLTVDQPQHF. The CDR3 bases are TGTGCCAGCAGTCAGCTGACAGTCGATCAGCCCCAGCATTTT.